The 18 T cell receptor beta chains below all came from one sample that was sequenced in a study of control samples from healthy donors and cancer patients. The table came from immunoSEQ multiplex PCR; TCRdb's copy has only in-frame clones and leaves some out. The table includes 78,000 or so clones, about 90% detected once. Input material: blood. The receptors stem from a woman in her forties or fifties in good health.

This clone was seen once. The chain employs TRBV18 and TRBJ2-7; D tentatively reads TRBD1 or TRBD2 (5 bases each). The CDR3 loop spans 14 amino acids. V was cut by 6 bases and J by 7 bases, with 19 bases left in between. Germline lookup yields CDR1 KGHSH and CDR2 LQKENI. The CDR3 is CASSSGTFNGEQYF. DNA of the CDR3: TGTGCCAGCTCGTCGGGGACCTTCAACGGGGAGCAGTACTTC.

By proportion, this clone is medium-sized (0.01 to 0.1%). The chain has TRBV3-1 (or the pseudogene TRBV3-2) and TRBJ1-1; maybe TRBD1 (6 bases). Germline CDR1 reads LGHDT; CDR2 reads YNNKEL (reference sequence). CDR3 length: 16 amino acids. Trimming stripped 4 bases from V and 5 bases from J, with 20 bases between. CDR3 in DNA: TGTGCCAGCAGCCCTAAAGGGACATCCGGGGCTACTGAAGCTTTCTTT. Amino acids: CASSPKGTSGATEAFF.

Of note for this clone: The junction differs from germline at one of its ends, possibly a read error. The J gene is TRBJ1-2, the V gene TRBV7-3, with 10 positions matching TRBD1. CDR1 is SGHTA and CDR2 is FQGTGA in the germline V gene. The length of the CDR3 is 14 residues. The CDR3 sequence is CANSLDRGNYGYTF. CDR3 nucleotide sequence: TGTGCCAACAGCTTGGACAGGGGGAACTATGGCTACACCTTC.

V and J are TRBV12-3 or TRBV12-4 and TRBJ2-5; D possibly uses TRBD1 or TRBD2 (6 bases each). The J call may be in error: the DNA end matches TRBJ2-7 better. The length of the CDR3 is 13 residues. This chain's CDR3 is CASSRGDPYEQYF. CDR3 in DNA: TGTGCCAGCAGTAGGGGGGATCCCTACGAGCAGTACTTC.

This chain links TRBV4-1 with TRBJ2-2; TRBD2 agrees at 8 bases. Germline assignment: CDR1 MGHRA and CDR2 YSYEKL. This CDR3 comprises 16 residues. With 4 bases clipped from V and 2 bases from J, the junction kept 6 bases outside the gene matches. The CDR3 nucleotides read TGCGCCAGCAGCCGATTAGCGGGACCAAACACCGGGGAGCTGTTTTTT. Amino acid sequence: CASSRLAGPNTGELFF.

V is TRBV6-5 and J is TRBJ2-3; D unresolved. CDR1 is MNHEY, CDR2 SVGAGI, per germline. This CDR3 has 14 amino acids. V dropped 5 bases and J dropped 1 base, with 10 bases sitting between them. As DNA, the CDR3 is TGTGCCAGCAGTAGAGGATGGGGCACAGATACGCAGTATTTT. Protein: CASSRGWGTDTQYF.

This clone was seen a handful of times. The rearrangement uses TRBV19 and TRBJ2-7; D is unclear. Germline V CDR1 and CDR2: LNHDA, SQIVND (reference sequence). This CDR3 contains 11 residues. The V end lost 7 bases, the J end lost 2 bases, and 6 bases lay between the germline ends. The CDR3 spells CASTDTYEQYF. CDR3 DNA: TGTGCCAGTACCGATACCTACGAGCAGTACTTC.

This clone was observed a handful of times. This chain joins TRBV3-1 (or the pseudogene TRBV3-2) and TRBJ1-4, with 8 bases matching TRBD1. The length of the CDR3 is 14 residues. Unmatched junction bases numbered 4, after V lost 5 bases and J lost 5 bases. CDR1 and CDR2 from the germline V gene are LGHDT and YNNKEL (reference sequence). The CDR3 sequence: CASSEAGGNEKLFF. The CDR3, as DNA: TGTGCCAGCAGCGAGGCAGGGGGCAATGAAAAACTGTTTTTT.

V gene TRBV10-1 combines with J gene TRBJ2-5, with 8 bases that match TRBD2. The junction had 8 bases not matched to a gene; V was cut back by 0 bases and J by 5 bases. CDR1 is WNHNN, CDR2 SYGVQD, per germline (reference sequence). This CDR3 is built from 16 residues. The CDR3 DNA follows: TGCGCCAGCAGTGAGTCCCGGACTAGCAGAGGGGAGACCCAGTACTTC. This translates into CASSESRTSRGETQYF.

The chain is built from TRBV9 and TRBJ2-3, with D perhaps being TRBD1 or TRBD2 (5 bases each). Germline V gene lookup returns CDR1 SGDLS and CDR2 YYNGEE. The CDR3 extends over 15 amino acids. The germline V and J ends were trimmed by 3 bases and 5 bases, with 16 bases remaining between them. The CDR3 DNA reads as TGTGCCAGCAGCGCCCGGGACCGAGCAGGAGATACGCAGTATTTT. Its translation is CASSARDRAGDTQYF. The entire variable domain, with the rest obtained from reference TRBV9 and TRBJ2-3, is as follows: DSGVTQTPKHLITATGQRVTLRCSPRSGDLSVYWYQQSLDQGLQFLIQYYNGEERAKGNILERFSAQQFPDLHSELNLSSLELGDSALYFCASSARDRAGDTQYFGPGTRLTVL.

The genes are TRBV27 and TRBJ2-1; D uncertain. Trimming took 3 bases from V and 4 from J, leaving 10 bases between them. CDR1 and CDR2 (germline): MNHEY, SMNVEV (reference sequence). The CDR3 is 14 amino acids. In nucleotides, the CDR3 is TGTGCCAGCAGTTTTTTGCAGGCGTACAATGAGCAGTTCTTC. The encoded protein is CASSFLQAYNEQFF.

J is TRBJ1-5 and V is TRBV7-2, with a tentative D call TRBD1 (5 bases). The V and J ends lost 1 base and 5 bases respectively, with 6 bases between them. The CDR3 consists of 13 residues. The germline V gene encodes CDR1 SGHTA and CDR2 FQGNSA. As DNA, the CDR3 is TGTGCCAGCAGCTTAGTAGGGGATCAGCCCCAGCATTTT. As protein: CASSLVGDQPQHF.

The V and J genes are TRBV6-1 and TRBJ1-2, with TRBD1 as a possible D gene (5 bases). From germline, CDR1 is MNHNS and CDR2 SASEGT. This CDR3 spans 16 amino acids. V lost 0 bases and J 4 bases, leaving 15 bases between the germline ends. The CDR3 DNA follows: TGTGCCAGCAGTGAAGCGCTTGGGGCGCGAGGCTATGGCTACACCTTC. This gives the protein CASSEALGARGYGYTF.

The chain recombines TRBV28 with TRBJ2-3; D gene uncertain. The CDR3 is made up of 12 amino acids. CDR1 MDHEN and CDR2 SYDVKM come from the germline V gene. With 10 bases removed from V and 2 bases from J, the gap between germline ends came to 10 bases. In DNA, the CDR3 is TGTGCCACCAGAATGAACACAGATACGCAGTATTTT. Residues: CATRMNTDTQYF.

This clone was observed a few times. This chain joins TRBV5-1 and TRBJ1-5, with 8 bases matching TRBD1. The CDR3 has 15 amino acids. V trimming: 2 bases; J trimming: 3 bases; junction bases outside the gene matches: 4. Germline lookup yields CDR1 SGHRS and CDR2 YFSETQ. The CDR3, as DNA: TGCGCCAGCAGCTTACAGGGGGGCCCCAATCAGCCCCAGCATTTT. Translation gives CASSLQGGPNQPQHF. Using reference TRBV5-1 and TRBJ1-5 for the parts outside the CDR3, the full variable domain is KAGVTQTPRYLIKTRGQQVTLSCSPISGHRSVSWYQQTPGQGLQFLFEYFSETQRNKGNFPGRFSGRQFSNSRSEMNVSTLELGDSALYLCASSLQGGPNQPQHFGDGTRLSIL.

V usage is TRBV2 and J usage is TRBJ2-3; D remains ambiguous. V lost 2 bases and J 3 bases, leaving 12 bases between the germline ends. The germline CDR1 and CDR2 sequences are SNHLY and FYNNEI. CDR3 size: 15 residues. The CDR3 region has the DNA TGTGCCAGCAGTGAACTCGCCCCTAGAACAGATACGCAGTATTTT. This codes for CASSELAPRTDTQYF.

This chain connects TRBV3-1 (or the pseudogene TRBV3-2) to TRBJ2-4; TRBD2 might be the D (5 bases). In germline, CDR1 is LGHDT, CDR2 YNNKEL (reference sequence). V shed 4 bases and J shed 6 bases, with 16 bases lying between them. The CDR3 sequence is 15 residues long. As DNA, the CDR3 is TGTGCCAGCAGCCTCTATCCCGGGAAGGGAAACATTCAGTACTTC. It specifies CASSLYPGKGNIQYF.

This clone was seen a handful of times. CDR3 sequence: CASSQVVAAELFF. The CDR3 DNA follows: TGTGCCAGCAGCCAAGTGGTAGCAGCAGAACTGTTTTTT. The gene calls are TRBV3-1 (or the pseudogene TRBV3-2) and TRBJ1-4; D gene uncertain. Germline CDR1 LGHDT, CDR2 YNNKEL (reference sequence). This CDR3 comprises 13 residues. The V end was cut by 1 base, the J end by 12 bases, with 12 bases between.